This section outlines one T cell receptor (beta chain) sequence together with its context. TCRdb keeps only in-frame clones here, not all; method: immunoSEQ multiplex PCR. Of some 46,000 clones listed, nearly 90% are singletons. This sample was included in a study of ipilimumab plus nivolumab after autologous stem cell transplantation. At the level of the study: Patients received a median of about five ipilimumab and 8 nivolumab doses.

Patients received nivolumab 3 mg/kg at weeks 1, 4, 7, 10, then fortnightly to week 26. The V gene's germline CDR1 is LNHDA and CDR2 SQIVND (reference sequence). Trimming stripped 5 bases from V and 1 base from J, with 14 bases between. CDR3 length: 15 residues. Sequencing was performed on PBMCs, taken in a trial of ipilimumab plus nivolumab as post-transplant consolidation. The receptor's source is a male donor with multiple myeloma. The chain is built from TRBV19 and TRBJ1-1; D perhaps matches TRBD1 (6 bases). CDR3 sequence (DNA): TGTGCCAGTAGTCCTTGGACAGTAGGGAACACTGAAGCTTTCTTT. It encodes CASSPWTVGNTEAFF.